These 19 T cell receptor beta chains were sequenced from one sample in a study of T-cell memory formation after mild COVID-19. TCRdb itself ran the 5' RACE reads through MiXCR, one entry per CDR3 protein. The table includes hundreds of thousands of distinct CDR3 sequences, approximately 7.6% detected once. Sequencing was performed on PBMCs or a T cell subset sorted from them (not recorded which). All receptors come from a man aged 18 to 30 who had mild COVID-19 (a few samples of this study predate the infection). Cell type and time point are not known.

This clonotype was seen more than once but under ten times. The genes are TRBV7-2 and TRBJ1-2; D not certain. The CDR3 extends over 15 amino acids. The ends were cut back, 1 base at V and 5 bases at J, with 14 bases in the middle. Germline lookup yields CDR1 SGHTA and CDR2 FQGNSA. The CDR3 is CASSLDVLPQYGYTF. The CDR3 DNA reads TGTGCCAGCAGCTTAGATGTGCTACCGCAGTATGGCTACACCTTC.

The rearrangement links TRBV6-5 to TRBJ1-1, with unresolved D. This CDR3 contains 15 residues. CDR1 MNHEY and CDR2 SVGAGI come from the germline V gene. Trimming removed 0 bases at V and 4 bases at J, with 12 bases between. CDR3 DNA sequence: TGTGCCAGCAGTTACTCGCGTGGAAGGGTCACTGAAGCTTTCTTT. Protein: CASSYSRGRVTEAFF.

The CDR3, as DNA: TGTGCCAGCACCGTTGGGGGGACTAATGAAAAACTGTTTTTT. Its translation is CASTVGGTNEKLFF. V and J are TRBV2 and TRBJ1-4; tentatively, D is TRBD1 (5 bases). This CDR3 region has 14 residues. Germline values: CDR1 SNHLY, CDR2 FYNNEI. Trimming removed 7 bases from V and 2 bases from J, with 11 bases in between.

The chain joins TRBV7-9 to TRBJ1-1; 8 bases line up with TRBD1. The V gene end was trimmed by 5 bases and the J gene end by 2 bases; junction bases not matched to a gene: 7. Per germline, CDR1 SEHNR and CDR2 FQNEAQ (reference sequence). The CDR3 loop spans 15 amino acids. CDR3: CASSPKGQGNTEAFF. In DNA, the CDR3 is TGTGCCAGCAGCCCCAAAGGACAGGGAAACACTGAAGCTTTCTTT.

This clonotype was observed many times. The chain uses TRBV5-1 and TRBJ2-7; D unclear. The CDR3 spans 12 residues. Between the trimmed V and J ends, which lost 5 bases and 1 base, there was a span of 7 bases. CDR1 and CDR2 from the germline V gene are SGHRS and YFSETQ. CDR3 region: CASSGRSYEQYF. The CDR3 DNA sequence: TGCGCCAGCAGTGGTCGGTCCTACGAGCAGTACTTC.

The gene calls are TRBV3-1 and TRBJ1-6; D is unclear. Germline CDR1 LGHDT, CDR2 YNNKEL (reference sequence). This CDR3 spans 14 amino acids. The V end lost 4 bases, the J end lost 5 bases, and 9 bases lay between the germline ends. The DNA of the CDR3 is TGTGCCAGCAGCCCGAGAAACAATAATTCACCCCTCCACTTT. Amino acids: CASSPRNNNSPLHF.

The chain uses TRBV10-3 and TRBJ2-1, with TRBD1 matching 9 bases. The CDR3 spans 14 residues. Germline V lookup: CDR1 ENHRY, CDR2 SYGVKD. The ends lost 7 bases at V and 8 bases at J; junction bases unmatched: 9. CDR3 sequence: CAINPGQGTDEQFF. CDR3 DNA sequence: TGTGCCATCAATCCGGGACAGGGTACCGATGAGCAGTTCTTC.

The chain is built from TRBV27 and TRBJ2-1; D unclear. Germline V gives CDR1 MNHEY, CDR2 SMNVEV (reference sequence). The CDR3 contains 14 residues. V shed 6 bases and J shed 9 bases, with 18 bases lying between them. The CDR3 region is CASSPQAIGPEQFF. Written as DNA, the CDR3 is TGTGCCAGCAGCCCCCAGGCGATCGGGCCTGAGCAGTTCTTC.

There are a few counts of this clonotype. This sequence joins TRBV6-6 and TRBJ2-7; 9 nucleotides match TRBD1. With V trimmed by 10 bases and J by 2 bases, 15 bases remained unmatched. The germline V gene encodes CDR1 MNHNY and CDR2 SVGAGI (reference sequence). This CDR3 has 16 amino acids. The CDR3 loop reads CATGTPVGTGTYEQYV. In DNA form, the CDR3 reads TGTGCCACAGGAACTCCCGTCGGGACAGGGACCTACGAGCAGTACGTC.

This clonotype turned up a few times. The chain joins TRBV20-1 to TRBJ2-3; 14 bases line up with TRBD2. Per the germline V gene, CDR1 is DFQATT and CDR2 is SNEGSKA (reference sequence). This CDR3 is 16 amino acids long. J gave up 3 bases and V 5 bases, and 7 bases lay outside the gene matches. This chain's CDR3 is CSADLGLAGGTDTQYF. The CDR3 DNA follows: TGCAGTGCTGATTTAGGACTAGCGGGAGGAACAGATACGCAGTATTTT.

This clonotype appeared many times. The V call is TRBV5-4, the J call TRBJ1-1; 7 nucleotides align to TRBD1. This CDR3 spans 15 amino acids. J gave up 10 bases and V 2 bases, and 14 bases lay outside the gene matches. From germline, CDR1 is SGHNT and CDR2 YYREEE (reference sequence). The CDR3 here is CASSLGGGQDLVAFF. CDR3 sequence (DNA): TGTGCCAGCAGCTTAGGAGGGGGCCAGGACTTGGTAGCTTTCTTT.

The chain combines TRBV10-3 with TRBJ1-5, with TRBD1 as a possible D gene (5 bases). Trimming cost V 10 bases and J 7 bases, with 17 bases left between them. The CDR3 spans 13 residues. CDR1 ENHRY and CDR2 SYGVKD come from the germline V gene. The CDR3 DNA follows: TGTGCCACGGACCGGGGGATAGGCCAGCCCCAGCATTTT. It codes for CATDRGIGQPQHF.

CDR3 sequence: CASSPRGRGGSGEQFF. The CDR3 DNA is TGTGCCAGCAGCCCCCGTGGGCGGGGGGGCTCGGGTGAGCAGTTCTTC. This chain uses TRBV7-2 with TRBJ2-1, with 9 bases that match TRBD2. The CDR3 sequence is 16 residues long. Germline CDR1 is SGHTA and CDR2 is FQGNSA. With 5 bases clipped from V and 9 bases from J, the junction kept 14 bases outside the gene matches.

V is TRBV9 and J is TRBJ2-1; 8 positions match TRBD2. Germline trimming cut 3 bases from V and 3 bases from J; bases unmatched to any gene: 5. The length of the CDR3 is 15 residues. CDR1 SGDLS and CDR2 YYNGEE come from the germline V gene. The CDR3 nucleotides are TGTGCCAGCAGCGCCCGACTAGCGAACTACAATGAGCAGTTCTTC. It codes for CASSARLANYNEQFF.

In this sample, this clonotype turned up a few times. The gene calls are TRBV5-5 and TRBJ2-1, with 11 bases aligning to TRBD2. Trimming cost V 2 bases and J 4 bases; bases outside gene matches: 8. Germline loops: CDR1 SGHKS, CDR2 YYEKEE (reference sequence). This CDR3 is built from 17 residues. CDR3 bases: TGTGCCAGCAGCTTAAGTACCGGGACTAGCGGTTACAATGAGCAGTTCTTC. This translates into CASSLSTGTSGYNEQFF.

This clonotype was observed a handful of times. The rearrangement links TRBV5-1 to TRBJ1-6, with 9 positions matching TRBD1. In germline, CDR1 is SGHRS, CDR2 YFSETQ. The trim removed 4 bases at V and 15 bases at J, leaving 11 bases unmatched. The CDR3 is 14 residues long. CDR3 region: CASSPGTGNRVLHF. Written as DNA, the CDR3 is TGCGCCAGCAGCCCCGGGACAGGGAATAGGGTCCTCCACTTT. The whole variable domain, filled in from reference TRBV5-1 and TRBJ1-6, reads KAGVTQTPRYLIKTRGQQVTLSCSPISGHRSVSWYQQTPGQGLQFLFEYFSETQRNKGNFPGRFSGRQFSNSRSEMNVSTLELGDSALYLCASSPGTGNRVLHFGNGTRLTVT.

The CDR3 bases are TGTGCCAGCAGCTTGGCAGGTCAGGGGACAGATACGCAGTATTTT. Translation gives CASSLAGQGTDTQYF. The chain joins TRBV7-2 to TRBJ2-3; D perhaps matches TRBD1 (6 bases). V gave up 3 bases and J gave up 3 bases, with 13 bases separating them. Germline lookup yields CDR1 SGHTA and CDR2 FQGNSA. The CDR3 has 15 residues.

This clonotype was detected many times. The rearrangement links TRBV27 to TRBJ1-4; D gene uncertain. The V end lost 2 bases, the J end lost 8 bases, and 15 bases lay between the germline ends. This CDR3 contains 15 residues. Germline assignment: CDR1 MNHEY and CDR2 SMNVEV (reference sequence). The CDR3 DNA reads TGTGCCAGCAGTTTAGGTGGAGGACCGGGGGAAAAACTGTTTTTT. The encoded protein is CASSLGGGPGEKLFF.

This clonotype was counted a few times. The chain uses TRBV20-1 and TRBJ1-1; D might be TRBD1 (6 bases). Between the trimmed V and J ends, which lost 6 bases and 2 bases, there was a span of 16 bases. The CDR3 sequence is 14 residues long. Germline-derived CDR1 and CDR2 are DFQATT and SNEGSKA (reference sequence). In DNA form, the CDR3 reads TGCAGTGCGTCGGACAGAGGAACAAACACTGAAGCTTTCTTT. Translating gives CSASDRGTNTEAFF.